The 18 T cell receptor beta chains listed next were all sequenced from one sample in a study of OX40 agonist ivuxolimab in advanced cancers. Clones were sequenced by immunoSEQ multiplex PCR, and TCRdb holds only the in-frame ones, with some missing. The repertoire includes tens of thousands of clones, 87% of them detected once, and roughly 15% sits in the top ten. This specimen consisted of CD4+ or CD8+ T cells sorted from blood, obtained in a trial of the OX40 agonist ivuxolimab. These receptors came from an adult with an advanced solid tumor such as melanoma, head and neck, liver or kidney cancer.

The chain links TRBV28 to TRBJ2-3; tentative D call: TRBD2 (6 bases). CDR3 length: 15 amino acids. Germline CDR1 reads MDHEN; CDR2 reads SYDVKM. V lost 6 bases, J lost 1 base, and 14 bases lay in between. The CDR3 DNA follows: TGTGCCAGCAGCCCTGGCCCGGGGGGCACAGATACGCAGTATTTT. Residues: CASSPGPGGTDTQYF.

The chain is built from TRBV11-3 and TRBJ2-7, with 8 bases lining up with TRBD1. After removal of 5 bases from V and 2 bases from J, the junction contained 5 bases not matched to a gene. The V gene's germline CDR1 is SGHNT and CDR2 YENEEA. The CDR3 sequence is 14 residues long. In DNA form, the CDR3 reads TGTGCCAGCAGCGAAGCAGGGGGCCCCTACGAGCAGTACTTC. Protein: CASSEAGGPYEQYF.

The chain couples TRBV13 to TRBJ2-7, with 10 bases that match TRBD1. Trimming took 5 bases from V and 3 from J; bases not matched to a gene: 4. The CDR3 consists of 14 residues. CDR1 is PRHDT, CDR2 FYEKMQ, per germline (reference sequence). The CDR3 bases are TGTGCCAGCAGCCTCCGGGACAGGGGCTACGAGCAGTACTTC. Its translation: CASSLRDRGYEQYF.

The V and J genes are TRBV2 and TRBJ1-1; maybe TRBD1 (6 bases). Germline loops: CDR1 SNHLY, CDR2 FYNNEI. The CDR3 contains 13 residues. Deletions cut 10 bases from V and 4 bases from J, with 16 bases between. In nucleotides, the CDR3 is TGTGCCAACGCCCGGAGAGGGGGCACTGAAGCTTTCTTT. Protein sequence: CANARRGGTEAFF.

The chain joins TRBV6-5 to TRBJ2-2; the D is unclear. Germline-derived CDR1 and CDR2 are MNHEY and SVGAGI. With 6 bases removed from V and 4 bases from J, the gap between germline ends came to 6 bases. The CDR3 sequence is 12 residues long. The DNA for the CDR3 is TGTGCCAGCAGAAGAGGCACCGGGGAGCTGTTTTTT. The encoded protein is CASRRGTGELFF.

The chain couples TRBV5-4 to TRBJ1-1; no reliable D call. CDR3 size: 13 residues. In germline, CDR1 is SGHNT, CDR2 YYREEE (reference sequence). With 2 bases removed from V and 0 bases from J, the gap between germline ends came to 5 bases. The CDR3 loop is CASSFTVNTEAFF. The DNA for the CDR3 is TGTGCCAGCAGCTTCACAGTGAACACTGAAGCTTTCTTT.

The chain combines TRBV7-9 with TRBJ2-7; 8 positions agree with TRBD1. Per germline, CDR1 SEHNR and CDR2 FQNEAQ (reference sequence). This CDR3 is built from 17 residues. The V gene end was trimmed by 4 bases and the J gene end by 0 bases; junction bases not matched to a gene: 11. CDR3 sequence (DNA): TGTGCCAGCAGCTCTACACGGACAGGGAGGAGCTCCTACGAGCAGTACTTC. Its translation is CASSSTRTGRSSYEQYF.

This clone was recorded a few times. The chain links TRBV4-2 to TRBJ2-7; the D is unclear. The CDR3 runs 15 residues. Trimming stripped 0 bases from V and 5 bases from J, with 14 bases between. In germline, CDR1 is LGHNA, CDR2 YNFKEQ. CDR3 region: CASSQEWDSAHEQYF. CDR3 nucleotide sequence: TGTGCCAGCAGCCAAGAATGGGATTCGGCCCACGAGCAGTACTTC.

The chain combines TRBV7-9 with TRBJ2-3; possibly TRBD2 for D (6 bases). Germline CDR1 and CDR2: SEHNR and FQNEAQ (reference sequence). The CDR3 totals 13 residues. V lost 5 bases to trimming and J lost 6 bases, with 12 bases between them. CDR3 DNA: TGTGCCAGCAGCGAAGCGGGTGGGGATACGCAGTATTTT. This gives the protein CASSEAGGDTQYF.

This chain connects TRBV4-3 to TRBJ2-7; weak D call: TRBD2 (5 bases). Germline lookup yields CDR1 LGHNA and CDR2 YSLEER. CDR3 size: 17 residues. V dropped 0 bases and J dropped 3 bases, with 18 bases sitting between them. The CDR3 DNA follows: TGCGCCAGCAGCCAAGATCTTGGAGGTCCTTCTGTCTACGAGCAGTACTTC. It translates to CASSQDLGGPSVYEQYF.

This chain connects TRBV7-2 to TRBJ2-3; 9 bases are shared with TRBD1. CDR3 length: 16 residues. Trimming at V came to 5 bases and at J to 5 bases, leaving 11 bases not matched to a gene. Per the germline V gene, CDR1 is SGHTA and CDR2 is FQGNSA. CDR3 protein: CASSISGTGTVDTQYF. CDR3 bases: TGTGCCAGCAGCATTTCCGGGACAGGGACGGTAGATACGCAGTATTTT.

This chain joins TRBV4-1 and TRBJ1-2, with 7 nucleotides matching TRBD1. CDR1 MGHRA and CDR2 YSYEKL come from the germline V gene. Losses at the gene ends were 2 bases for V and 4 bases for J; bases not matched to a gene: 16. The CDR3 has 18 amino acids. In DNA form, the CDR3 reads TGCGCCAGCAGCCAACCATCCCTCAGGACAGGAGGCTTCTATGGCTACACCTTC. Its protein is CASSQPSLRTGGFYGYTF.

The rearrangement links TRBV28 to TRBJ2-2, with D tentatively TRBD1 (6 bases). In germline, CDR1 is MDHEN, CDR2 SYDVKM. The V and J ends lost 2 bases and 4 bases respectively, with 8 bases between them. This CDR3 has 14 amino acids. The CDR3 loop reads CASSLTGSTGELFF. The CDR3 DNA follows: TGTGCCAGCAGTTTAACAGGGAGCACCGGGGAGCTGTTTTTT.

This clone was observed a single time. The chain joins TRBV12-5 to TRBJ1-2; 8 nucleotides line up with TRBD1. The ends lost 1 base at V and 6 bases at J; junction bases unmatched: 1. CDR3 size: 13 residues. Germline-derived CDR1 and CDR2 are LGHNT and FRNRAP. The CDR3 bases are TGTGCTAGTGGTTTGGCAGGGGGCGATGGCTACACCTTC. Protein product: CASGLAGGDGYTF.

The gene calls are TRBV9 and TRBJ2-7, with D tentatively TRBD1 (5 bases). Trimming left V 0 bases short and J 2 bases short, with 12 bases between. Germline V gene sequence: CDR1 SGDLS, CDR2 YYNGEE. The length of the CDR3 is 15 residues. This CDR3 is CASSVGSGSAYEQYF. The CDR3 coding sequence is TGTGCCAGCAGCGTAGGGTCAGGGTCTGCCTACGAGCAGTACTTC.

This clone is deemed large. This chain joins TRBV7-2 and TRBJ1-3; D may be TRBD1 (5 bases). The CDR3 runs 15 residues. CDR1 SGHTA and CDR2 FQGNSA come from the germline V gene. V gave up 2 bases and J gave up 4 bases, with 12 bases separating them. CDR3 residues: CASSLLRGSGNTIYF. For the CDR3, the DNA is TGTGCCAGCAGCTTATTGAGGGGTTCGGGAAACACCATATATTTT.

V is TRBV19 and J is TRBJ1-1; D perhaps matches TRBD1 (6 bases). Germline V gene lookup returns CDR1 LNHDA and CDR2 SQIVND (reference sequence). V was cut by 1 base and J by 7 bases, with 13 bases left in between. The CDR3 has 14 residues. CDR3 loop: CASSIVAGAVEAFF. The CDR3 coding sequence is TGTGCCAGTAGTATAGTGGCGGGGGCGGTTGAAGCTTTCTTT.

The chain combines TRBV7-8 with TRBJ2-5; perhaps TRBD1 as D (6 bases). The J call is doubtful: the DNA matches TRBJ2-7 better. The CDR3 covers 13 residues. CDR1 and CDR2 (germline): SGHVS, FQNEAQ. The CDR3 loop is CASSLSGAYEQYF. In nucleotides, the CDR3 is TGTGCCAGCAGCTTATCAGGGGCCTACGAGCAGTACTTC.